This T cell receptor beta chain is from a study of blood T cell repertoires in COVID-19. Across the study: PBMCs, B-cell-depleted T cells, or T cells were the source of the cDNA or gDNA that made up the material.

Original handling: Researchers report that nucleated cell counts were estimated from reference gene primer amplification. TCRdb's copy holds only in-frame clones and misses some; the assay was immunoSEQ multiplex PCR. V, J and clone size reflect that table, while D and trimming were determined from the DNA. Of some 74,000 clones detected, more than 65% appear once; the ten largest clones hold around 9.4%. The ends lost 5 bases at V and 8 bases at J; junction bases unmatched: 7. CDR1 and CDR2 (germline): MNHEY, SMNVEV (reference sequence). CDR3 length: 14 amino acids. This clonotype was obtained from a woman between 45 and 65 years old with acute or convalescent COVID-19. The sample comprised peripheral blood. The chain has TRBV27 and TRBJ1-5; 9 bases match TRBD1. The DNA of the CDR3 is TGTGCCAGCAGTCTCAACAGGGGGCTGGAGCCCCAGCATTTT. Its translation is CASSLNRGLEPQHF.